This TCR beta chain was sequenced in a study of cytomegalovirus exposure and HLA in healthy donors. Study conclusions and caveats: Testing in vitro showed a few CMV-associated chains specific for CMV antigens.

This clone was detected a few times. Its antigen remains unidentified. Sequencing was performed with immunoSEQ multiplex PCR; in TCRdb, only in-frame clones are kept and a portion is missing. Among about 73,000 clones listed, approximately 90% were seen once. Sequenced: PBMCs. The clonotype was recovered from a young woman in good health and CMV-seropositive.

CDR3 DNA: TGTGCCAGCGCACAGCAGCCGGCCTACGAGCAGTACTTC. Translating it yields CASAQQPAYEQYF. This chain uses TRBV28 with TRBJ2-7; D is ambiguous. V was shortened by 8 bases and J by 2 bases, with 13 bases between the two germline ends. The CDR3 runs to 13 residues. CDR1 is MDHEN, CDR2 SYDVKM, per germline.